Below, one T cell receptor beta chain is given with its context. The antigen is unknown. This record comes from a study of post-analysis software for immune sequencing data. General study points: The study found TRBV5-6, TRBV5-1 and TRBV20-1 among five TRBV segments more frequent in patients than controls.

J lost 0 bases, V lost 6 bases, and 13 bases had no gene match. The CDR3 contains 19 residues. Libraries were made from TCR beta cDNA, and they carried unique molecular identifiers. TCRdb reanalysed the PCR reads using MiXCR and keeps one entry per CDR3 protein. Among roughly 580,000 distinct CDR3 sequences listed, 40% to 50% were seen once. This clonotype originated in a girl aged 5 to 17 with multiple sclerosis. The sequencing input was blood. The V call is TRBV12-3 or TRBV12-4, the J call TRBJ2-6, with 8 bases lining up with TRBD1. CDR3 loop: CASSHPSGTGRSGANVLTF. The CDR3 nucleotides are TGTGCCAGCAGCCACCCTTCCGGGACAGGACGCTCTGGGGCCAACGTCCTGACTTTC.